This paragraph reports one TCR beta chain. This entry is derived from a study of T cell changes during pregnancy in multiple sclerosis. The protocol was immunoSEQ multiplex PCR, while the TCRdb copy is restricted to in-frame clones and leaves out a portion. Of about 79,000 clones detected, around nine tenths appear once; the ten largest clones hold roughly 0.44%. Trimming removed 3 bases from V and 6 bases from J, with 9 bases in between. CDR1 is GTSNPN, CDR2 SVGIG, per germline (reference sequence). CDR3 length: 12 residues. The sample here was CD4+ T cells from peripheral blood mononuclear cells, taken in the second trimester of pregnancy. The chain links TRBV30 to TRBJ2-4; TRBD2 is a possible D gene (6 bases). The TCR comes from a female donor with multiple sclerosis, enrolled in a pregnancy study. The CDR3, as DNA: TGTGCCTGGAGACTAGCTGGAAACATTCAGTACTTC. It translates to CAWRLAGNIQYF.